Listed below are T cell receptor beta chains from one sample, sequenced in a study of circulating CD8 cells and anti-PD-1 response in melanoma. Via MiXCR, TCRdb re-called the reads, giving one row per CDR3 protein. The data show about 990 distinct CDR3 sequences, 9.4% seen once. The sample in question was CD8+ T cells from PBMCs, obtained at baseline or after one month of anti-PD-1 therapy (not recorded which). The receptor source for this set is a human donor with melanoma. The CDR3 runs from the conserved cysteine through the conserved F or W. The order of the fields is CDR3 protein, CDR3 DNA, V gene, J gene, D gene, clone size. A D gene is named only where the DNA matches it firmly. The size of a clone is reported for some rows only, either as once, few or many, or as a class for expanded clones.

CASSSLSGFEQYF	TGTGCCAGCAGCTCATTAAGTGGGTTCGAGCAGTACTTC	TRBV5-4	TRBJ2-7	NA	medium-sized
CGSSIVNRAYEQYF	TGTGGCAGTAGTATAGTGAACAGGGCCTACGAGCAGTACTTC	TRBV19	TRBJ2-7	NA	once
CAMGQSFWEQYF	TGTGCCATGGGACAGTCTTTCTGGGAGCAGTACTTC	TRBV10-3	TRBJ2-7	TRBD1	large
CASSADRGWYEQYF	TGTGCCAGCAGTGCGGACAGGGGATGGTACGAGCAGTACTTC	TRBV6-6	TRBJ2-7	TRBD1	hyperexpanded
CATSDFRDRGGEQFF	TGTGCCACCAGTGATTTCCGGGACAGGGGTGGTGAGCAGTTCTTC	TRBV24-1	TRBJ2-1	TRBD1	medium-sized
CATPIVPYTF	TGTGCCACCCCGATCGTGCCCTACACCTTC	TRBV27	TRBJ1-2	NA	medium-sized
CASSSPWGNEGYTF	TGTGCCAGCAGTTCCCCGTGGGGGAACGAGGGCTACACCTTC	TRBV25-1	TRBJ1-2	NA	medium-sized
CASSEWGARDYGYTF	TGTGCCAGCAGTGAATGGGGGGCGCGGGACTATGGCTACACCTTC	TRBV25-1	TRBJ1-2	NA	medium-sized
CSVDGDWDSLSETRKETQYF	TGCAGCGTTGATGGGGACTGGGACAGTCTATCGGAGACCCGCAAAGAGACCCAGTACTTC	TRBV29-1	TRBJ2-5	NA	NA
CTSSQVGSSGPTDTQYF	TGCACCAGCAGCCAAGTTGGTTCTAGCGGGCCCACAGATACGCAGTATTTT	TRBV1	TRBJ2-3	NA	large
CASSIFPWQYTEAFF	TGTGCCAGTAGTATATTTCCTTGGCAGTACACTGAAGCTTTCTTT	TRBV19	TRBJ1-1	NA	large
CASSRYRGSSYNEQFF	TGTGCCAGTAGTAGGTACAGGGGATCCTCCTACAATGAGCAGTTCTTC	TRBV19	TRBJ2-1	TRBD1	medium-sized
CASSDLISPEPQHF	TGTGCCAGCAGTGACCTGATCTCCCCGGAGCCCCAGCATTTT	TRBV6-1	TRBJ1-5	NA	medium-sized
CASTPGTGELFF	TGTGCCAGTACTCCCGGCACCGGGGAGCTGTTTTTT	TRBV19	TRBJ2-2	NA	medium-sized
CASSERGGTDTQYF	TGTGCCAGCAGTGAGAGGGGCGGCACAGATACGCAGTATTTT	TRBV6-4	TRBJ2-3	NA	large
CASSSEGLAGDETQYF	TGTGCCAGCAGCTCCGAGGGACTAGCGGGGGATGAGACCCAGTACTTC	TRBV7-8	TRBJ2-5	TRBD2	few